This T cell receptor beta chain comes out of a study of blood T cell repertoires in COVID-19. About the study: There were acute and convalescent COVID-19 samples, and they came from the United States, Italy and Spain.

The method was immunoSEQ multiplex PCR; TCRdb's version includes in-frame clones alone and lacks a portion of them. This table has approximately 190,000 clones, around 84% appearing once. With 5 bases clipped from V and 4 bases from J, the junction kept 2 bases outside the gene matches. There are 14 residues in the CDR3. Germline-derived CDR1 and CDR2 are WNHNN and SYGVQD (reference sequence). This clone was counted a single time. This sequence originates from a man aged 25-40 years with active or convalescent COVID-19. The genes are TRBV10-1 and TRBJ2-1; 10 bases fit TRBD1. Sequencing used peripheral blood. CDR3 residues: CASSKGQGYNEQFF. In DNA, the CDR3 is TGCGCCAGCAGTAAGGGACAGGGGTACAATGAGCAGTTCTTC.